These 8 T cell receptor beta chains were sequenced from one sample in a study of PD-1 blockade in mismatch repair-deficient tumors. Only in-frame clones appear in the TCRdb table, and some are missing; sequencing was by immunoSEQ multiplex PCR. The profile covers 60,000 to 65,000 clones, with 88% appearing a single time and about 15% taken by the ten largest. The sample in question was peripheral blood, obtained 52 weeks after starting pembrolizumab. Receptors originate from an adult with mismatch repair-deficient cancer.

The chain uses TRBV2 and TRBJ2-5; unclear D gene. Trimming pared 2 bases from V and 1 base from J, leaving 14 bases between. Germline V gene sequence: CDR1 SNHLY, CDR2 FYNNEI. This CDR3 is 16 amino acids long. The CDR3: CASSERPFGPQETQYF. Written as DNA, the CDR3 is TGTGCCAGCAGTGAAAGGCCGTTTGGCCCCCAAGAGACCCAGTACTTC. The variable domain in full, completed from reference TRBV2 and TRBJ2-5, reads EPEVTQTPSHQVTQMGQEVILRCVPISNHLYFYWYRQILGQKVEFLVSFYNNEISEKSEIFDDQFSVERPDGSNFTLKIRSTKLEDSAMYFCASSERPFGPQETQYFGPGTRLLVL.

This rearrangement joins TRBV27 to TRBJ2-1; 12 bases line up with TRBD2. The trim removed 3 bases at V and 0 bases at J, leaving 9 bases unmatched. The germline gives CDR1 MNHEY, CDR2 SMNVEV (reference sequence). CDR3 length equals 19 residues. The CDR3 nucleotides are TGTGCCAGCAGTTTCCTAGCGGGAGGGCTACAGAGCTCCTACAATGAGCAGTTCTTC. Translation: CASSFLAGGLQSSYNEQFF.

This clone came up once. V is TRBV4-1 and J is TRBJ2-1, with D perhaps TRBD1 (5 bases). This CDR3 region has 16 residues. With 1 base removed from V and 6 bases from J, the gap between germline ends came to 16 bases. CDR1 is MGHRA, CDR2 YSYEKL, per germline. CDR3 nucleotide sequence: TGCGCCAGCAGCCAAGTAGGGGCTCTAGAGATCAATGAGCAGTTCTTC. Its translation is CASSQVGALEINEQFF.

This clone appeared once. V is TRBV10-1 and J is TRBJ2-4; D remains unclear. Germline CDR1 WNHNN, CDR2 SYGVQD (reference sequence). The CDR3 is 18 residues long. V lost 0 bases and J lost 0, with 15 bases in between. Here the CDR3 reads CASSESRPNRLAKNIQYF. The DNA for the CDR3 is TGCGCCAGCAGTGAGTCGCGCCCTAATCGGCTAGCCAAAAACATTCAGTACTTC.

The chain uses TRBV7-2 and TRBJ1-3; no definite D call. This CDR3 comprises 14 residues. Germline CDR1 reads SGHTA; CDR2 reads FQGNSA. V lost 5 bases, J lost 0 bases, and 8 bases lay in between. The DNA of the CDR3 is TGTGCCAGCAGCCAGCTGGGCTCTGGAAACACCATATATTTT. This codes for CASSQLGSGNTIYF. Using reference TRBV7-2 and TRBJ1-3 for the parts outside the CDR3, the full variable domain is GAGVSQSPSNKVTEKGKDVELRCDPISGHTALYWYRQSLGQGLEFLIYFQGNSAPDKSGLPSDRFSAERTGGSVSTLTIQRTQQEDSAVYLCASSQLGSGNTIYFGEGSWLTVV.

CDR3 nucleotides: TGTGCCAGCAGAAGGAAGCCTTCCAATCAGCCCCAGCATTTT. Protein sequence: CASRRKPSNQPQHF. The rearrangement links TRBV27 to TRBJ1-5, with D unclear. CDR3 size: 14 residues. V was shortened by 6 bases and J by 3 bases, with 12 bases between the two germline ends. Germline loops: CDR1 MNHEY, CDR2 SMNVEV (reference sequence).

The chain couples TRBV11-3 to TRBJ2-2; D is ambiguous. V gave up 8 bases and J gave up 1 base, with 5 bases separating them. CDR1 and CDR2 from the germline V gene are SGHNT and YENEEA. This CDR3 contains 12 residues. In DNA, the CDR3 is TGTGCCAGCCAAGGGAACACCGGGGAGCTGTTTTTT. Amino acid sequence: CASQGNTGELFF.

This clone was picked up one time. The CDR3 reads CASSERQGFETQYF. As DNA, the CDR3 is TGTGCCAGCAGTGAACGACAGGGTTTCGAGACCCAGTACTTC. The rearrangement joins TRBV28 to TRBJ2-5; 7 bases agree with TRBD1. The CDR3 consists of 14 residues. V lost 5 bases and J lost 5; bases outside the gene matches: 8. Germline CDR1 MDHEN, CDR2 SYDVKM.